A single TCR beta chain is shown here with its context. The specificity of this receptor is unknown. No base quality values were provided; no much bigger clone lies one nucleotide off. The data are from a study of identical twins listed by TCRdb under 2016. As for the study more broadly: The study deep-sequenced TCR alpha and beta repertoires from monozygotic twins, unrelated adults of various ages and cord blood to test whether fetal clonotypes persist. To rule out contamination, the twin experiments were replicated at different times with different library preparation protocols.

What the authors observed across the whole study: Conclusions relied on cross-sectional statistical analysis, since the same donors could not be followed over many years. A weaker excess of twin sharing was found in beta out-of-frame sequences because the signal-to-noise ratio was lowered by fewer shared sequences. Abundant cord blood beta clonotypes carried fewer insertions; young adult naive repertoires showed a weaker similar trend, while memory repertoires showed none. Zero-insertion analyses could be partly confounded by invariant T cells such as MAIT and iNKT, though diverse VJ usage argued against such confounding for most clonotypes. Out-of-frame TCR alpha sequences shared between twins showed an excess of low generation-probability sequences compared with coincidental sharing between unrelated individuals. In monozygotic twins, recombination models systematically underestimated out-of-frame TCR alpha sharing, but the models matched the sharing seen between unrelated individuals.

The CDR3 goes from the cysteine to the phenylalanine over 14 residues. Kept here is only the CDR3 DNA, which spans 42 bases and is read in frame from base 1. According to the germline V gene, CDR1 reads MGHRA and CDR2 reads YSYEKL. V was cut back by 3 bases and J by 7 bases, leaving a gap of 13 bases between them. Libraries were made using 5' RACE. TCRdb shows the sequencer as Illumina HiSeq 2000. Template switching added a universal primer binding site, and the final cDNA carried a unique molecular identifier that allowed TCR cDNA molecules to be counted accurately. First-strand cDNA for TCR alpha and beta chains was synthesized from specific primers in the conserved constant-segment region. To control for contamination, each cDNA library was double barcoded with a SMART-Mk sample barcode plus Illumina barcodes. Two successive PCR steps introduced TruSeq adapter sequences along with Illumina sample barcodes. The Illumina HiSeq platform was used with custom primers to sequence TCR alpha and beta cDNA libraries. In the original analysis: MiGEC was used to process raw reads and extract unique molecular identifiers, and MiXCR was used to find CDR3 positions. Recombination models were inferred per individual with the repgenHMM and IGoR tools using an EM algorithm. Shared clonotypes were analyzed with the tcR package in R, and sharing was normalized by the product of cloneset sizes. Out-of-frame nonproductive sequences were analyzed to study raw recombination free of thymic and clonal selection effects. TCRdb trimmed the raw reads at Q25, called clones with MiXCR and kept productive beta chains. Rows with a matching CDR3 protein are joined into one entry that keeps the most common DNA and genes. The V and J calls shown here were made by TCRdb, not taken from the authors' results. The sample includes just under 650,000 distinct CDR3 sequences, with around 7.4% observed a single time. The top ten clones comprise roughly 1.5% of the sample.

Every donor was a healthy Caucasian. The twin cohort consisted of three pairs of female monozygotic twins, all aged about 18 to 30 years. Peripheral blood mononuclear cells were the source from which RNA for the TCR libraries was isolated. This sample was shared with a second study, whose subject was yellow fever vaccine responses in identical twins. As the second study states: According to the authors, the vaccine-induced T cell response in identical twins seemed to be partly convergent and partly specific to each individual. Focusing on identical twins, the study followed the T cell clones that responded to the vaccine, and did so with precision.

The source of this sequence is a woman younger than 30 in good health. The V and J genes are TRBV4-1 and TRBJ2-1; too little of a D gene remains to name it. The source material was PBMCs. The CDR3 amino acid sequence is: CASSHPPGKNEQFF. The DNA sequence is TGCGCCAGCAGCCATCCACCAGGTAAAAATGAGCAGTTCTTC.